The 24 T cell receptor beta chains reported below all come from one sample, sequenced in a study of blood T cell repertoires in COVID-19. Profiled with immunoSEQ multiplex PCR; TCRdb holds only in-frame clones, not every one. The top ten hold around 9.6% of the sample, which has roughly 250,000 clones, about 86% seen once. Sequencing was carried out using peripheral blood. All receptors derive from a woman at least 80 years old with acute or convalescent COVID-19.

V gene TRBV27 combines with J gene TRBJ2-1; a possible D gene is TRBD2 (7 bases). V was trimmed by 2 bases and J by 5 bases, leaving 16 bases between them. CDR1 and CDR2 (germline): MNHEY, SMNVEV (reference sequence). CDR3 length equals 16 residues. The CDR3 DNA reads as TGTGCCAGCAGTTTACGGGTGGGAGGGGGAGACAATGAGCAGTTCTTC. It encodes CASSLRVGGGDNEQFF.

The count of this clone is one. The chain couples TRBV18 to TRBJ1-4, with D unresolved. Germline V lookup: CDR1 KGHSH, CDR2 LQKENI. The germline V and J ends were trimmed by 1 base and 8 bases, with 17 bases remaining between them. CDR3 length: 16 amino acids. CDR3 sequence: CASSPLLLTSGEKLFF. The CDR3 DNA is TGTGCCAGCTCACCACTACTTTTGACCTCGGGGGAAAAACTGTTTTTT.

With respect to this clone: A junction end diverges from the germline sequence, so it may reflect a read error. Written as DNA, the CDR3 is TGTGCCAGCAGGGAAATTGCCCGGGACAGCGACTTC. Residues: CASREIARDSDF. The rearrangement uses TRBV2 and TRBJ2-7; TRBD1 matches at 7 bases. Germline V gene data show CDR1 as SNHLY and CDR2 as FYNNEI. CDR3 length equals 12 residues. Full variable domain (remainder filled in from reference TRBV2 and TRBJ2-7): EPEVTQTPSHQVTQMGQEVILRCVPISNHLYFYWYRQILGQKVEFLVSFYNNEISEKSEIFDDQFSVERPDGSNFTLKIRSTKLEDSAMYFCASREIARDSDFGPGTRLTVT.

This clone was observed a few times. The chain combines TRBV19 with TRBJ1-3; D call uncertain. V was trimmed by 3 bases and J by 9 bases, leaving 21 bases between them. The CDR3 is 16 amino acids. CDR1 and CDR2 (germline): LNHDA, SQIVND (reference sequence). This CDR3 reads CASSIKASSPGSTIYF. The CDR3, as DNA: TGTGCCAGTAGTATTAAAGCCAGCTCTCCGGGGAGCACCATATATTTT.

The chain carries TRBV5-4 and TRBJ2-2, with TRBD2 identical over 9 bases. Germline lookup yields CDR1 SGHNT and CDR2 YYREEE (reference sequence). J gave up 3 bases and V 2 bases, and 2 bases lay outside the gene matches. The CDR3 is 15 amino acids. CDR3 region: CASSLAGGHTGELFF. The CDR3 nucleotides are TGTGCCAGCAGCTTAGCGGGGGGACACACCGGGGAGCTGTTTTTT.

The chain uses TRBV11-3 and TRBJ1-5; D is perhaps TRBD1 (6 bases). Trimming took off 5 bases at V and 0 bases at J, with 8 bases between the two ends. CDR1 and CDR2 (germline): SGHNT, YENEEA. This CDR3 region has 14 residues. DNA of the CDR3: TGTGCCAGCAGCGACAGGAGTAGCAATCAGCCCCAGCATTTT. Translating gives CASSDRSSNQPQHF.

This sequence joins TRBV30 and TRBJ1-6; D possibly corresponds to TRBD1 (6 bases). The CDR3 length is 17 residues. CDR1 is GTSNPN and CDR2 is SVGIG in the germline V gene (reference sequence). The V gene lost 4 bases and the J gene lost 0 bases, with 16 bases spanning the gap. Here the CDR3 reads CAWIRRGAPSYNSPLHF. The CDR3 DNA sequence: TGTGCCTGGATTCGCAGGGGAGCCCCCTCCTATAATTCACCCCTCCACTTT.

The chain couples TRBV3-1 (or the pseudogene TRBV3-2) to TRBJ2-4; 15 positions match TRBD2. The CDR3 spans 16 residues. Germline loops: CDR1 LGHDT, CDR2 YNNKEL (reference sequence). The ends lost 3 bases at V and 7 bases at J; junction bases unmatched: 4. The CDR3 region has the DNA TGTGCCAGCAGCCACGGACTAGCGGGGGGGCGGAACATTCAGTACTTC. This codes for CASSHGLAGGRNIQYF.

The chain employs TRBV19 and TRBJ2-7; 10 bases align to TRBD1. This CDR3 comprises 15 residues. The trim removed 6 bases at V and 4 bases at J, leaving 9 bases unmatched. Germline lookup yields CDR1 LNHDA and CDR2 SQIVND (reference sequence). The CDR3 DNA reads as TGTGCCAGTAGCCTAGGGGGACAGGGGCCTTACGAGCAGTACTTC. Translating it yields CASSLGGQGPYEQYF.

The CDR3 nucleotides read TGTGCCAGCAGCCAAGATTTACAGGGGCCCACAGATACGCAGTATTTT. This gives the protein CASSQDLQGPTDTQYF. This rearrangement joins TRBV14 to TRBJ2-3; TRBD1 agrees at 7 bases. V lost 0 bases and J lost 2; bases outside the gene matches: 5. Germline assignment: CDR1 SGHDN and CDR2 FVKESK. The CDR3 is 16 amino acids.

The chain joins TRBV24-1 to TRBJ2-3, with 7 bases lining up with TRBD2. Trimming cost V 4 bases and J 6 bases; bases outside gene matches: 12. The germline CDR1 and CDR2 sequences are KGHDR and SFDVKD. This CDR3 has 16 amino acids. The CDR3 sequence is CATSDPGGTFMDTQYF. DNA of the CDR3: TGTGCCACCAGTGACCCGGGGGGAACCTTTATGGATACGCAGTATTTT.

V gene TRBV27 combines with J gene TRBJ1-3; D unclear. The CDR3 extends over 15 amino acids. Trimming shortened V by 3 bases and J by 0 bases, and 9 bases separated the two germline ends. The germline gives CDR1 MNHEY, CDR2 SMNVEV (reference sequence). The CDR3 DNA reads TGTGCCAGCAGTTTTCGGGGTTTCTCTGGAAACACCATATATTTT. Protein: CASSFRGFSGNTIYF.

A single count supports this clone. V and J are TRBV9 and TRBJ1-3, with 7 bases fitting TRBD1. The CDR3 covers 17 residues. The V gene's germline CDR1 is SGDLS and CDR2 YYNGEE. The J segment lost 0 bases and the V segment lost 3 bases, leaving 9 bases of the junction unmatched. CDR3 sequence (DNA): TGTGCCAGCAGCGAGAGGACAGGAACCAGCTCTGGAAACACCATATATTTT. Protein: CASSERTGTSSGNTIYF.

This clone was detected only a few times. The chain carries TRBV6-6 and TRBJ2-5; 8 bases match TRBD2. The J segment lost 2 bases and the V segment lost 7 bases, leaving 6 bases of the junction unmatched. CDR1 is MNHNY and CDR2 is SVGAGI in the germline V gene (reference sequence). This CDR3 spans 14 amino acids. DNA for the CDR3: TGTGCCAGCAACTCGCGGGGGGCGCAAGAGACCCAGTACTTC. Translated: CASNSRGAQETQYF.

The chain is built from TRBV19 and TRBJ1-5; D is unclear. CDR1 and CDR2 from the germline V gene are LNHDA and SQIVND (reference sequence). The CDR3 extends over 16 amino acids. The V end lost 1 base, the J end lost 3 bases, and 13 bases lay between the germline ends. The CDR3 DNA is TGTGCCAGTAGTATAGCCCAGTCCTTCCACAATCAGCCCCAGCATTTT. Amino acids: CASSIAQSFHNQPQHF.

V is TRBV28 and J is TRBJ1-6; D is perhaps TRBD1 (5 bases). The CDR3 has 15 residues. V lost 2 bases to trimming and J lost 6 bases, with 11 bases between them. The germline CDR1 and CDR2 sequences are MDHEN and SYDVKM. The CDR3 DNA sequence: TGTGCCAGCAGTTTAGGTAGGGGTTCTAATTCACCCCTCCACTTT. Amino acid sequence: CASSLGRGSNSPLHF.

This sequence joins TRBV7-9 and TRBJ2-5; 8 bases are a match to TRBD2. Germline V gene sequence: CDR1 SEHNR, CDR2 FQNEAQ (reference sequence). After removal of 8 bases from V and 1 base from J, the junction contained 12 bases not matched to a gene. The CDR3 is 16 residues long. The CDR3 spells CASGGESSGVQETQYF. In nucleotides, the CDR3 is TGTGCCAGCGGCGGGGAGAGTAGCGGGGTCCAAGAGACCCAGTACTTC.

This clone was found a few times. The genes are TRBV5-4 and TRBJ1-1; TRBD1 agrees at 8 bases. CDR1 is SGHNT and CDR2 is YYREEE in the germline V gene (reference sequence). The CDR3 runs to 13 residues. With V trimmed by 4 bases and J by 6 bases, 5 bases remained unmatched. CDR3 region: CASSPTGAPEAFF. The CDR3 region has the DNA TGTGCCAGCAGCCCGACAGGGGCCCCTGAAGCTTTCTTT.

The genes are TRBV18 and TRBJ1-5; the match to TRBD1 covers 7 bases. The CDR3 covers 15 residues. From germline, CDR1 is KGHSH and CDR2 LQKENI. J was trimmed by 0 bases and V by 4 bases; bases with no gene match: 3. The chain's CDR3 is CASSLGQVSNQPQHF. In DNA, the CDR3 is TGTGCCAGCTCACTTGGACAGGTTAGCAATCAGCCCCAGCATTTT. The variable domain in full, completed from reference TRBV18 and TRBJ1-5, reads NAGVMQNPRHLVRRRGQEARLRCSPMKGHSHVYWYRQLPEEGLKFMVYLQKENIIDESGMPKERFSAEFPKEGPSILRIQQVVRGDSAAYFCASSLGQVSNQPQHFGDGTRLSIL.

The chain employs TRBV18 and TRBJ2-7; TRBD1 agrees at 7 bases. The V gene's germline CDR1 is KGHSH and CDR2 LQKENI. V shed 3 bases and J 2 bases; nucleotides not matched to a gene: 7. The CDR3 is 15 residues long. CDR3 sequence: CASSPNTGAAYEQYF. CDR3 bases: TGTGCCAGCTCACCCAATACAGGGGCGGCCTACGAGCAGTACTTC.

The chain is built from TRBV2 and TRBJ2-1; 13 bases match TRBD2. CDR3 length: 14 amino acids. Germline loops: CDR1 SNHLY, CDR2 FYNNEI. J gave up 4 bases and V 7 bases, and 1 base lay outside the gene matches. CDR3 DNA sequence: TGTGCCAGCAAGACTAGCGGGGGGTACAATGAGCAGTTCTTC. This encodes CASKTSGGYNEQFF.

As DNA, the CDR3 is TGTGCCAGCAGCCAACAGGGACACTCCTACAATGAGCAGTTCTTC. Its protein is CASSQQGHSYNEQFF. The rearrangement links TRBV7-9 to TRBJ2-1; weak D call: TRBD1 (6 bases). The CDR3 contains 15 residues. Germline V CDR1 and CDR2: SEHNR, FQNEAQ (reference sequence). V was shortened by 5 bases and J by 0 bases, with 11 bases between the two germline ends.

The CDR3: CASSPTAFSGTPETQYF. The CDR3 DNA is TGTGCCAGCTCACCGACGGCTTTCTCCGGGACACCCGAGACCCAGTACTTC. This chain links TRBV18 with TRBJ2-5; a possible D gene is TRBD1 (6 bases). Germline CDR1 is KGHSH and CDR2 is LQKENI. The V end lost 3 bases, the J end lost 5 bases, and 22 bases lay between the germline ends. The CDR3 is 17 amino acids.

The chain links TRBV19 to TRBJ2-3, with D maybe TRBD1 (6 bases). CDR1 and CDR2 (germline): LNHDA, SQIVND (reference sequence). There are 18 residues in the CDR3. Trimming took off 0 bases at V and 4 bases at J, with 20 bases between the two ends. The CDR3 coding sequence is TGTGCCAGTAGTATAGATTTCGATACAGGGCCTCCCGCAGATACGCAGTATTTT. This translates into CASSIDFDTGPPADTQYF.